One and the same sample provided the 26 T cell receptor beta chains below, sequenced in a study of CD8+CD57+ T cells in acquired aplastic anemia. The study profiled TCR beta VDJ and CDR3 using genomic DNA as template. TCRdb reprocessed the reads with MiXCR, giving one entry per CDR3 protein. The sample lists 200,000 or so distinct CDR3 sequences, over 60% seen once, with more than 45% in the top ten. The source material was sorted CD4+, CD8+, or CD8+CD57+ T cells (not recorded which) from PBMCs. Source of these receptors: a human donor with severe aplastic anemia or a healthy control (not recorded which).

Concerning this clonotype: The junction departs from the called germline gene at one end, perhaps through a read error. The chain combines TRBV9 with TRBJ2-3; 7 bases align to TRBD2. The CDR3 length is 15 residues. Looked up from germline, CDR1 is SGDLS and CDR2 is YYNGEE. The CDR3 region is CASSVVAGGTDTQYF. As DNA, the CDR3 is TGTGCCAGCAGTGTAGTTGCGGGAGGCACAGATACGCAGTATTTT.

In this sample, this clonotype turned up many times. V is TRBV25-1 and J is TRBJ2-3; the D is unclear. The V end was cut by 5 bases, the J end by 8 bases, with 11 bases between. The germline V gene encodes CDR1 MGHDK and CDR2 SYGVNS. The CDR3 is 12 amino acids. In DNA, the CDR3 is TGTGCCAGCAGTTCTGGAATAGCTACGCAGTATTTT. Translation: CASSSGIATQYF.

The chain combines TRBV15 with TRBJ2-3; D perhaps matches TRBD2 (5 bases). The germline CDR1 and CDR2 sequences are LNHNV and YYDKDF (reference sequence). The CDR3 consists of 13 residues. The V and J ends lost 4 bases and 1 base respectively, with 6 bases between them. CDR3 in amino acids: CATSKAGTDTQYF. CDR3 coding DNA: TGTGCCACCAGCAAAGCGGGCACAGATACGCAGTATTTT.

This clonotype showed up just a few times. This chain connects TRBV2 to TRBJ1-2; 12 positions match TRBD1. V lost 6 bases, J lost 6 bases, and 8 bases stayed unmatched. Germline CDR1 and CDR2: SNHLY and FYNNEI. The CDR3 is 15 amino acids. The CDR3 loop is CASRTGTGGADGYTF. The DNA for the CDR3 is TGTGCCAGCAGGACCGGGACAGGGGGCGCGGATGGCTACACCTTC.

This clonotype has just a few counts. This chain joins TRBV7-9 and TRBJ2-1; the D gene is possibly TRBD2 (5 bases). This CDR3 region has 12 residues. From germline, CDR1 is SEHNR and CDR2 FQNEAQ (reference sequence). Trimming stripped 5 bases from V and 8 bases from J, with 10 bases between. The CDR3 sequence is CASSPPGDEQFF. The DNA for the CDR3 is TGTGCCAGCAGCCCCCCCGGGGATGAGCAGTTCTTC.

The chain has TRBV5-4 and TRBJ1-2; D unresolved. In germline, CDR1 is SGHNT, CDR2 YYREEE (reference sequence). V lost 0 bases and J 0 bases, leaving 9 bases between the germline ends. The CDR3 sequence is 15 residues long. This CDR3 is CASSLEPETNYGYTF. CDR3 in DNA: TGTGCCAGCAGCTTGGAGCCTGAAACTAACTATGGCTACACCTTC.

The rearrangement links TRBV29-1 to TRBJ2-2; 11 bases fit TRBD2. The CDR3 is 14 amino acids. Trimming removed 6 bases from V and 2 bases from J; junction bases left unmatched: 2. CDR1 and CDR2 from the germline V gene are SQVTM and ANQGSEA. CDR3 amino acids: CSVGLAVNTGELFF. CDR3 nucleotides: TGCAGCGTGGGACTAGCGGTTAACACCGGGGAGCTGTTTTTT.

The rearrangement uses TRBV19 and TRBJ2-7, with 10 bases fitting TRBD2. The CDR3 has 15 amino acids. Germline CDR1 LNHDA, CDR2 SQIVND (reference sequence). Germline trimming cut 5 bases from V and 9 bases from J; bases unmatched to any gene: 13. Written as DNA, the CDR3 is TGTGCCAGTAGTCTAGCGGGGGACCCTCATTCTGTGCAGTACTTC. It specifies CASSLAGDPHSVQYF.

In its sample, this clonotype was seen a few times. The chain combines TRBV2 with TRBJ2-7; 10 bases align to TRBD1. V shed 9 bases and J 2 bases; nucleotides not matched to a gene: 10. Germline CDR1 SNHLY, CDR2 FYNNEI. CDR3 size: 15 residues. CDR3 nucleotides: TGTGCCAGTGGTCGTCCGGGACAGGGGACCTACGAGCAGTACTTC. It encodes CASGRPGQGTYEQYF.

The chain is built from TRBV25-1 and TRBJ2-7, with D possibly being TRBD1 or TRBD2 (7 bases each). Trimming pared 1 base from V and 2 bases from J, leaving 12 bases between. CDR1 and CDR2 from the germline V gene are MGHDK and SYGVNS. The length of the CDR3 is 15 residues. The CDR3 here is CASSESQGGAYEQYF. The CDR3, as DNA: TGTGCCAGCAGTGAATCCCAGGGGGGGGCCTACGAGCAGTACTTC.

This clonotype has only one observation. The J gene is TRBJ1-1, the V gene TRBV19, with D unclear. V was pared by 4 bases and J by 7 bases, with 16 bases between. The CDR3 has 14 amino acids. Germline V lookup: CDR1 LNHDA, CDR2 SQIVND (reference sequence). The CDR3 region is CASSTGNGPHEAFF. The CDR3 DNA reads TGTGCCAGTAGTACCGGAAATGGGCCACATGAAGCTTTCTTT.

To note about this clonotype: A clone one base away is much larger, so this may be a read error. V and J are TRBV29-1 and TRBJ1-1; 8 nucleotides align to TRBD1. This CDR3 comprises 13 residues. Trimming cost V 7 bases and J 3 bases; bases outside gene matches: 7. Germline CDR1 reads SQVTM; CDR2 reads ANQGSEA. The CDR3 here is CSGQGAEDTEAFF. The CDR3 DNA follows: TGCAGCGGTCAGGGGGCAGAAGACACTGAAGCTTTCTTT.

This clonotype has a count of ten or more. This chain uses TRBV6-6 with TRBJ1-1; no clear D gene. Looked up from germline, CDR1 is MNHNY and CDR2 is SVGAGI (reference sequence). V shed 2 bases and J shed 1 base, with 11 bases lying between them. CDR3 length equals 15 residues. In nucleotides, the CDR3 is TGTGCCAGCAGTTACGGGAGCCCGGAGAACACTGAAGCTTTCTTT. Its translation: CASSYGSPENTEAFF.

This chain links TRBV25-1 with TRBJ2-6, with a possible D match to TRBD2 (7 bases). CDR3 length: 18 residues. The germline gives CDR1 MGHDK, CDR2 SYGVNS. The V end lost 5 bases, the J end lost 0 bases, and 17 bases lay between the germline ends. The CDR3 loop is CASSRRAGEGSGANVLTF. The DNA of the CDR3 is TGTGCCAGCAGTCGGAGGGCAGGGGAGGGCTCTGGGGCCAACGTCCTGACTTTC.

The genes are TRBV9 and TRBJ2-7, with 9 bases identical to TRBD1. Germline CDR1 is SGDLS and CDR2 is YYNGEE. V was pared by 4 bases and J by 5 bases, with 19 bases of the junction left unmatched. This CDR3 contains 18 residues. CDR3: CASSQRGTGWTGEDEQYF. The DNA for the CDR3 is TGTGCCAGCAGCCAACGGGGGACGGGGTGGACAGGGGAGGACGAGCAGTACTTC.

This clonotype occurred many times. The V and J genes are TRBV12-5 and TRBJ1-5; D gene uncertain. V was trimmed by 3 bases and J by 0 bases, leaving 3 bases between them. CDR3 size: 13 residues. Germline CDR1 and CDR2: LGHNT and FRNRAP. The CDR3 DNA sequence: TGTGCTAGTGGTTTCTATAGCAATCAGCCCCAGCATTTT. Residues: CASGFYSNQPQHF.

The chain has TRBV6-1 and TRBJ1-2; D is undetermined. CDR1 is MNHNS and CDR2 is SASEGT in the germline V gene. V lost 4 bases, J lost 0 bases, and 6 bases lay in between. There are 13 residues in the CDR3. CDR3 loop: CASSVGTNYGYTF. DNA for the CDR3: TGTGCCAGCAGTGTTGGGACTAACTATGGCTACACCTTC.

The sample holds one count of this clonotype. The V and J genes are TRBV7-2 and TRBJ1-4; D unresolved. Trimming stripped 3 bases from V and 0 bases from J, with 8 bases between. The germline gives CDR1 SGHTA, CDR2 FQGNSA. The CDR3 runs to 15 residues. In DNA form, the CDR3 reads TGTGCCAGCAGCTTTCATGGAACAACTAATGAAAAACTGTTTTTT. Translating gives CASSFHGTTNEKLFF.

The sample holds many counts of this clonotype. This sequence joins TRBV20-1 and TRBJ2-1; tentative D call: TRBD2 (6 bases). Germline values: CDR1 DFQATT, CDR2 SNEGSKA (reference sequence). V lost 3 bases and J 0 bases, leaving 12 bases between the germline ends. The CDR3 spans 15 residues. The DNA of the CDR3 is TGCAGTGCTAGGGCGGGGCCAAGCTCCTACAATGAGCAGTTCTTC. It encodes CSARAGPSSYNEQFF.

V gene TRBV5-1 combines with J gene TRBJ2-5, with 10 nucleotides matching TRBD2. Trimming took 4 bases from V and 4 from J; bases not matched to a gene: 4. Germline assignment: CDR1 SGHRS and CDR2 YFSETQ. This CDR3 has 14 amino acids. CDR3: CASSDSGGTETQYF. The CDR3 DNA reads as TGCGCCAGCAGCGATAGCGGGGGGACAGAGACCCAGTACTTC.

V gene TRBV29-1 combines with J gene TRBJ2-7, with TRBD1 identical over 10 bases. CDR1 and CDR2 from the germline V gene are SQVTM and ANQGSEA. The CDR3 is 14 residues long. J was trimmed by 2 bases and V by 1 base; bases with no gene match: 2. CDR3 bases: TGCAGCGTTGAAGGGGGGACAGGGGCCTACGAGCAGTACTTC. Its translation is CSVEGGTGAYEQYF.

This clonotype was observed at least ten times. The chain uses TRBV19 and TRBJ2-2; 10 positions agree with TRBD1. Unmatched junction bases numbered 4, after V lost 3 bases and J lost 6 bases. CDR3 length: 15 amino acids. Germline V gene sequence: CDR1 LNHDA, CDR2 SQIVND (reference sequence). CDR3 sequence (DNA): TGTGCCAGTAGTATCTCCGGGACAGGGGCCGGGGAGCTGTTTTTT. Translation gives CASSISGTGAGELFF.

Many counts were recorded for this clonotype. The chain couples TRBV28 to TRBJ1-5; weak D call: TRBD1 (6 bases). CDR3 length equals 12 residues. V lost 6 bases to trimming and J lost 6 bases, with 9 bases between them. CDR1 is MDHEN and CDR2 is SYDVKM in the germline V gene. The CDR3 is CASSPTGQPQHF. CDR3 nucleotide sequence: TGTGCCAGCAGCCCGACAGGTCAGCCCCAGCATTTT.

About this clonotype: The CDR3 carries no conserved terminal phenylalanine or tryptophan, so it likely arises from a read error. The limits of the CDR3 on the DNA are not certain, so only TCRdb's listed CDR3 is given. The chain links TRBV7-2 to TRBJ2-3. The germline CDR1 and CDR2 sequences are SGHTA and FQGNSA. A total of 9 residues make up the CDR3, ends included. CDR3 loop: CASSLGGFL.

As to this clonotype: One junction end does not reproduce the germline sequence, and a read error may be involved. The V and J genes are TRBV10-3 and TRBJ1-2; D unclear. Germline values: CDR1 ENHRY, CDR2 SYGVKD. The CDR3 sequence is 17 residues long. Here the CDR3 DNA reads TGTGCCTTCAGTTCACGCCAGCCAATCCCCACAAACTATGGCTACACCTTC. Translation gives CAFSSRQPIPTNYGYTF.

This rearrangement joins TRBV2 to TRBJ1-1; unclear D gene. V shed 6 bases and J shed 0 bases, with 14 bases lying between them. This CDR3 comprises 15 residues. Germline CDR1 is SNHLY and CDR2 is FYNNEI. The CDR3 bases are TGTGCCAGCAGAGACGTTGCAGACTTGAACACTGAAGCTTTCTTT. It specifies CASRDVADLNTEAFF.